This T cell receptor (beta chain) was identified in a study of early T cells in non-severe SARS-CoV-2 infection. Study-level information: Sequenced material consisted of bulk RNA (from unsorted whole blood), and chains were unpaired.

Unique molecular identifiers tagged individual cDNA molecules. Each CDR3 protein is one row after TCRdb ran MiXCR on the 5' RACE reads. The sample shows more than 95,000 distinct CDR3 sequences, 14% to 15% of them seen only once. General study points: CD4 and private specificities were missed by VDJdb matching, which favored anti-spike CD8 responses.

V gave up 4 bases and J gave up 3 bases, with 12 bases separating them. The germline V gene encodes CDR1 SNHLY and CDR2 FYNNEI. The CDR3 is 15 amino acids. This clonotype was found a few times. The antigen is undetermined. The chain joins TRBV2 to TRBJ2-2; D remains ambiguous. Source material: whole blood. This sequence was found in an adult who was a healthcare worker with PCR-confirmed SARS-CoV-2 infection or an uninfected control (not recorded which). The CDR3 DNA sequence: TGTGCCAGCAGTGGTGGCCCACGGGACACCGGGGAGCTGTTTTTT. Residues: CASSGGPRDTGELFF.